Below are 8 T cell receptor beta chains sequenced from a single sample in a study of identical twins listed by TCRdb under 2016. The library was prepared using 5' RACE. Sequencing took place on an Illumina HiSeq 2000. TCRdb cleaned the public reads at Q25 with fastp, built clones with MiXCR and kept in-frame beta chains. Identical CDR3 protein sequences are pooled into one entry, listed with their most common genes and DNA. The sample data list 1.5 million to 2 million distinct CDR3 sequences, and 25% to 35% of these were observed just once. The ten most abundant clones make up approximately 0.29% of the sample. The sequenced sample was cord blood. Source of these receptors: a newborn girl in good health.

The rearrangement joins TRBV12-3 or TRBV12-4 to TRBJ1-2; possibly TRBD1 for D (6 bases). The CDR3 covers 12 residues. V was shortened by 8 bases and J by 3 bases, with 10 bases between the two germline ends. The CDR3 here is CASWGADYGYTF. CDR3 bases: TGTGCCAGCTGGGGGGCGGACTATGGCTACACCTTC.

CDR3 in amino acids: CSAPRQGQNQPQHF. CDR3 coding DNA: TGCAGTGCTCCCCGACAGGGGCAGAATCAGCCCCAGCATTTT. The chain is built from TRBV20-1 and TRBJ1-5; 8 bases align to TRBD1. This CDR3 contains 14 residues. Germline loops: CDR1 DFQATT, CDR2 SNEGSKA (reference sequence). V lost 5 bases, J lost 4 bases, and 7 bases stayed unmatched.

Comment on this clonotype: One junction end disagrees with the germline gene, perhaps due to a read error. The V and J genes are TRBV12-3 or TRBV12-4 and TRBJ2-1; 7 bases agree with TRBD2. The CDR3 totals 18 residues. The CDR3 protein is CASTKTREGRVFDNELFF. Here the CDR3 DNA reads TGTGCCAGCACCAAAACCAGGGAGGGGAGGGTGTTCGACAATGAGCTGTTCTTC.

This clonotype has just a few counts. The chain uses TRBV6-5 and TRBJ2-7; the match to TRBD1 covers 7 bases. The CDR3 has 14 residues. Germline CDR1 and CDR2: MNHEY and SVGAGI. V was clipped by 6 bases and J by 2 bases; unmatched bases: 7. CDR3 in amino acids: CASSPDRQTYEQYF. CDR3 bases: TGTGCCAGCAGCCCGGACAGGCAGACCTACGAGCAGTACTTC.

This clonotype has a count of ten or more. V usage is TRBV7-9 and J usage is TRBJ2-7; the match to TRBD1 covers 8 bases. The ends lost 3 bases at V and 0 bases at J; junction bases unmatched: 4. CDR1 and CDR2 (germline): SEHNR, FQNEAQ (reference sequence). The CDR3 has 15 residues. CDR3 nucleotides: TGTGCCAGCAGCTTTGGACAGGGTAGCTCCTACGAGCAGTACTTC. It specifies CASSFGQGSSYEQYF.

The chain uses TRBV2 and TRBJ1-1, with 10 positions matching TRBD1. J lost 2 bases, V lost 10 bases, and 4 bases had no gene match. Per the germline V gene, CDR1 is SNHLY and CDR2 is FYNNEI. The CDR3 totals 13 residues. CDR3 coding DNA: TGTGCCACTGACAGGGGGCCTAACACTGAAGCTTTCTTT. Translation gives CATDRGPNTEAFF.

V and J are TRBV6-1 and TRBJ1-1, with D uncertain. V lost 5 bases, J lost 5 bases, and 18 bases lay in between. Germline loops: CDR1 MNHNS, CDR2 SASEGT. This CDR3 comprises 15 residues. The CDR3 sequence: CASSTKEGPETEAFF. The CDR3 DNA sequence: TGTGCCAGCAGTACGAAGGAGGGCCCCGAGACTGAAGCTTTCTTT.

The chain joins TRBV4-1 to TRBJ2-3; 7 nucleotides align to TRBD1. CDR1 and CDR2 (germline): MGHRA, YSYEKL. This CDR3 is built from 13 residues. The junction had 3 bases not matched to a gene; V was cut back by 0 bases and J by 9 bases. The CDR3 sequence: CASSQDSQGTQYF. The CDR3 nucleotides are TGCGCCAGCAGCCAAGACTCACAGGGGACGCAGTATTTT.